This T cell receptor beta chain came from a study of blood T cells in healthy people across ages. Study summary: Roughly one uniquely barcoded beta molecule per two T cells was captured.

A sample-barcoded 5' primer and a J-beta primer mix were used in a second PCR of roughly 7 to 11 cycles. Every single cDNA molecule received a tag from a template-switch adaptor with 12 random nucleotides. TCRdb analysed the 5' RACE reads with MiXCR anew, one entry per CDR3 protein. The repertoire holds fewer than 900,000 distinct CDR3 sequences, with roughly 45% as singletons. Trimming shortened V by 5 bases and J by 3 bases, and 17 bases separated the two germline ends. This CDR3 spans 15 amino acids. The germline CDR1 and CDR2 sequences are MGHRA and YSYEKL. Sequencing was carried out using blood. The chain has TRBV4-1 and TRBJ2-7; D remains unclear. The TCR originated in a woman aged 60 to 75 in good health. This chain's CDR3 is CASSTTGLTLYEQYF. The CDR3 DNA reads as TGCGCCAGCAGCACGACGGGCCTTACCCTCTACGAGCAGTACTTC.